Following are 19 T cell receptor beta chains from one sample sequenced in a study of T cell repertoires in cytomegalovirus infection. Using its own MiXCR run on the reads, TCRdb lists one record per CDR3 protein. Among more than 250,000 distinct CDR3 sequences listed, about 13% were seen once. Sequencing input: PBMCs. These TCRs come from a human donor in good health (CMV status not recorded). Some clones in this sample may be carry-over from other donors' samples.

This sequence joins TRBV28 and TRBJ1-5; D unresolved. CDR1 is MDHEN, CDR2 SYDVKM, per germline. The CDR3 is made up of 13 amino acids. Trimming shortened V by 8 bases and J by 3 bases, and 11 bases separated the two germline ends. CDR3 nucleotide sequence: TGTGCCAGCCTCCGGCATTCCAATCAGCCCCAGCATTTT. It encodes CASLRHSNQPQHF. The full variable domain, rest sourced from reference TRBV28 and TRBJ1-5, is DVKVTQSSRYLVKRTGEKVFLECVQDMDHENMFWYRQDPGLGLRLIYFSYDVKMKEKGDIPEGYSVSREKKERFSLILESASTNQTSMYLCASLRHSNQPQHFGDGTRLSIL.

This clonotype was counted between two and nine times. The rearrangement links TRBV6-2 or TRBV6-3 to TRBJ2-7, with D uncertain. Per the germline V gene, CDR1 is MNHEY and CDR2 is SVGEGT. V was clipped by 5 bases and J by 3 bases, with 5 bases between them. This CDR3 contains 11 residues. CDR3 amino acids: CASSTVYEQYF. The CDR3 DNA is TGTGCCAGCAGTACCGTCTACGAGCAGTACTTC.

This clonotype was seen many times. The chain uses TRBV6-5 and TRBJ2-4; no clear D. The V gene lost 5 bases and the J gene lost 0 bases, with 8 bases spanning the gap. Germline V gives CDR1 MNHEY, CDR2 SVGAGI. This CDR3 has 14 amino acids. The CDR3 here is CASSLGVAKNIQYF. The CDR3 DNA reads as TGTGCCAGCAGTCTCGGAGTAGCCAAAAACATTCAGTACTTC.

The V call is TRBV20-1, the J call TRBJ1-6, with D tentatively TRBD1 (6 bases). V was cut by 0 bases and J by 7 bases, with 13 bases left in between. The V gene's germline CDR1 is DFQATT and CDR2 SNEGSKA (reference sequence). This CDR3 region has 15 residues. CDR3 sequence: CSAREEQGNNSPLHF. The CDR3 DNA sequence: TGCAGTGCTAGAGAAGAGCAGGGGAACAATTCACCCCTCCACTTT.

The rearrangement uses TRBV28 and TRBJ2-7, with 13 bases aligning to TRBD2. Losses at the gene ends were 8 bases for V and 6 bases for J; bases not matched to a gene: 7. The germline CDR1 and CDR2 sequences are MDHEN and SYDVKM. The CDR3 extends over 14 amino acids. The CDR3 protein is CASSGLAGVGEQYF. The CDR3 DNA reads TGTGCCAGCTCCGGACTAGCGGGAGTGGGCGAGCAGTACTTC.

This clonotype was counted ten times or more. This chain uses TRBV7-8 with TRBJ1-4, with D unclear. Looked up from germline, CDR1 is SGHVS and CDR2 is FQNEAQ. This CDR3 comprises 14 residues. Trimming shortened V by 7 bases and J by 0 bases, and 9 bases separated the two germline ends. CDR3 DNA sequence: TGTGCCAGCACCAGCCGTGCAACTAATGAAAAACTGTTTTTT. Protein sequence: CASTSRATNEKLFF. Full variable domain (rest looked up from reference TRBV7-8 and TRBJ1-4): GAGVSQSPRYKVAKRGQDVALRCDPISGHVSLFWYQQALGQGPEFLTYFQNEAQLDKSGLPSDRFFAERPEGSVSTLKIQRTQQEDSAVYLCASTSRATNEKLFFGSGTQLSVL.

This chain joins TRBV28 and TRBJ2-1; a possible D gene is TRBD2 (5 bases). The V and J ends lost 8 bases and 0 bases respectively, with 11 bases between them. The V gene's germline CDR1 is MDHEN and CDR2 SYDVKM. The CDR3 extends over 14 amino acids. The CDR3 loop is CASQDTSSYNEQFF. In nucleotides, the CDR3 is TGTGCCAGCCAAGATACTAGCTCCTACAATGAGCAGTTCTTC.

This clonotype was seen a handful of times. CDR3 amino acids: CATSRENQGSYNSPLHF. The CDR3 bases are TGTGCCACCAGCAGAGAAAATCAGGGATCCTATAATTCACCCCTCCACTTT. The rearrangement joins TRBV15 to TRBJ1-6; D might be TRBD1 (5 bases). The germline V and J ends were trimmed by 0 bases and 1 base, with 10 bases remaining between them. Germline CDR1 is LNHNV and CDR2 is YYDKDF (reference sequence). The CDR3 is 17 amino acids.

This clonotype has at least ten counts. The J gene is TRBJ2-5, the V gene TRBV20-1; no reliable D call. The CDR3 length is 13 residues. Trimming removed 4 bases from V and 1 base from J, with 10 bases in between. Germline CDR1 DFQATT, CDR2 SNEGSKA (reference sequence). The CDR3 DNA sequence: TGCAGTGCTACCTGGAGAACCCAAGAGACCCAGTACTTC. Its protein product is CSATWRTQETQYF.

The V and J genes are TRBV20-1 and TRBJ2-2; D perhaps matches TRBD2 (6 bases). From germline, CDR1 is DFQATT and CDR2 SNEGSKA (reference sequence). The CDR3 is 14 residues long. The V end was cut by 6 bases, the J end by 0 bases, with 11 bases between. CDR3 nucleotides: TGCAGTGCACAACCGGGGGCGAACACCGGGGAGCTGTTTTTT. This sequence encodes CSAQPGANTGELFF.

This clonotype was seen only a few times. This chain connects TRBV5-4 to TRBJ2-7; 10 nucleotides line up with TRBD1. CDR3 size: 17 residues. Germline V gene lookup returns CDR1 SGHNT and CDR2 YYREEE (reference sequence). V dropped 0 bases and J dropped 0; count of bases not matched to a gene: 6. In nucleotides, the CDR3 is TGTGCCAGCAGCTTGGGATTCCGGACAGGGGGCTCCTACGAGCAGTACTTC. Translated: CASSLGFRTGGSYEQYF.

This clonotype was seen ten or more times. In nucleotides, the CDR3 is TGTGCCAGCAGTGCAAAGAGGACTAGCGGGAGGGCCAAGGGGGAGCAGTACTTC. Its translation: CASSAKRTSGRAKGEQYF. The chain uses TRBV2 and TRBJ2-7, with TRBD2 identical over 15 bases. Trimming cost V 4 bases and J 7 bases; bases outside gene matches: 14. Germline CDR1 reads SNHLY; CDR2 reads FYNNEI. This CDR3 comprises 18 residues.

This clonotype has at least ten counts. The gene calls are TRBV7-6 and TRBJ2-5, with 7 positions matching TRBD2. CDR1 is SGHVS, CDR2 FNYEAQ, per germline. The CDR3 totals 18 residues. V dropped 4 bases and J dropped 2; count of bases not matched to a gene: 16. The chain's CDR3 is CASSSPRGGLLLQETQYF. CDR3 nucleotide sequence: TGTGCCAGCAGCTCTCCTCGCGGGGGACTCTTGTTACAAGAGACCCAGTACTTC.

In this sample, this clonotype turned up a few times. The V and J genes are TRBV6-2 or TRBV6-3 and TRBJ2-5; D not certain. V gave up 0 bases and J gave up 2 bases, with 7 bases separating them. Germline CDR1 reads MNHEY; CDR2 reads SVGEGT. This CDR3 spans 14 amino acids. Here the CDR3 reads CASSYSPRQETQYF. In DNA, the CDR3 is TGTGCCAGCAGTTACTCGCCCCGGCAAGAGACCCAGTACTTC.

This clonotype was counted ten times or more. The chain couples TRBV7-3 to TRBJ2-5; unclear D gene. The germline V and J ends were trimmed by 3 bases and 4 bases, with 9 bases remaining between them. CDR3 length equals 13 residues. Per germline, CDR1 SGHTA and CDR2 FQGTGA. This CDR3 is CASSFSTRETQYF. CDR3 nucleotides: TGTGCCAGCAGCTTTTCTACCAGAGAGACCCAGTACTTC. Variable domain in full (rest from reference TRBV7-3 and TRBJ2-5): GAGVSQTPSNKVTEKGKYVELRCDPISGHTALYWYRQSLGQGPEFLIYFQGTGAADDSGLPNDRFFAVRPEGSVSTLKIQRTERGDSAVYLCASSFSTRETQYFGPGTRLLVL.

This clonotype came up a few times. This sequence joins TRBV20-1 and TRBJ1-5; 9 bases are shared with TRBD1. The CDR3 is 14 residues long. The germline CDR1 and CDR2 sequences are DFQATT and SNEGSKA (reference sequence). Trimming took 0 bases from V and 9 from J; bases not matched to a gene: 6. The CDR3 coding sequence is TGCAGTGCTAGAGATCTCGGACAGGGGATGCCCCAGCATTTT. Protein: CSARDLGQGMPQHF.

This clonotype was found many times. The CDR3 end shows no conserved phenylalanine or tryptophan, and so a read error is likely. No DNA is shown, since the ends of the CDR3 on it are uncertain; the CDR3 is the one TCRdb lists. The chain recombines TRBV7-3 with TRBJ2-5; the table assigns TRBD2, which was not confirmed against the DNA. Both ends counted, the CDR3 spans 13 residues. Looked up from germline, CDR1 is SGHTA and CDR2 is FQGTGA. Here the CDR3 reads CASSLTQGLPVEV.

This clonotype was counted between two and nine times. The V and J genes are TRBV3-1 and TRBJ1-4; no reliable D call. CDR3 length: 16 amino acids. Germline V lookup: CDR1 LGHDT, CDR2 YNNKEL (reference sequence). V shed 5 bases and J shed 4 bases, with 17 bases lying between them. CDR3 coding DNA: TGTGCCAGCAGCGGAGGGAGTATGAGTCTTAATGAAAAACTGTTTTTT. Translation gives CASSGGSMSLNEKLFF.

The sample holds a few counts of this clonotype. The chain combines TRBV7-8 with TRBJ1-2, with 9 bases lining up with TRBD1. Trimming took 4 bases from V and 8 from J; bases not matched to a gene: 8. CDR3 length: 14 amino acids. Per the germline V gene, CDR1 is SGHVS and CDR2 is FQNEAQ. CDR3 sequence reads: CASSSQQGAQGYTF. In DNA form, the CDR3 reads TGTGCCAGCAGCTCCCAACAGGGGGCGCAAGGCTACACCTTC.